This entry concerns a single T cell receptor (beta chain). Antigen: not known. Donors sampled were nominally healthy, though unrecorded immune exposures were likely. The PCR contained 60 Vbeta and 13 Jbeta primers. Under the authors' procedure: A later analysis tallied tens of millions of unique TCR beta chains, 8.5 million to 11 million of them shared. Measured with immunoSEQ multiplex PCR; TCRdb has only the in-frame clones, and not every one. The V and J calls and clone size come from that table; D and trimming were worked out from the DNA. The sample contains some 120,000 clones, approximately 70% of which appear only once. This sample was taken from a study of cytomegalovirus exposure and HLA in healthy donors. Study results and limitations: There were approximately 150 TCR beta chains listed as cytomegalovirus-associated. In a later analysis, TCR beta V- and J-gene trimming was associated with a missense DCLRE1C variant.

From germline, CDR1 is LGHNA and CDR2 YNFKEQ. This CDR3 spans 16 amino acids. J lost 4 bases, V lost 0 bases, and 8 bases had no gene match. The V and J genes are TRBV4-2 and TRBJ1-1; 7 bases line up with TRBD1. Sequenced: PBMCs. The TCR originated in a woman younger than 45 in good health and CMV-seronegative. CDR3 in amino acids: CASSQEDAAGGTEAFF. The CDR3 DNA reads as TGTGCCAGCAGCCAAGAGGATGCGGCAGGGGGCACTGAAGCTTTCTTT.